This T cell receptor beta chain was found in a study of cytomegalovirus exposure and HLA in healthy donors. 13 Jbeta primers and 60 Vbeta primers were used for the PCR. Profiling relied on immunoSEQ multiplex PCR, and the TCRdb table lists in-frame clones only, not all of them. Here the sample spans about 98,000 clones, 60% to 85% being singletons. To note about this clone: Its specificity is unknown.

Findings of the study overall: Researchers counted around 160 TCR beta chains as cytomegalovirus-associated. Both high specificity and high sensitivity reportedly marked the classifier's diagnosis of cytomegalovirus status.

The CDR3 totals 16 residues. The germline V and J ends were trimmed by 0 bases and 0 bases, with 13 bases remaining between them. Germline V gene lookup returns CDR1 SGHKS and CDR2 YYEKEE (reference sequence). Healthy bone marrow donors formed the donor group. The chain joins TRBV5-5 to TRBJ2-7; TRBD1 is a possible D gene (5 bases). The clonotype originates from a man aged 60 to 69 in good health and CMV-seropositive. Material: PBMCs. The CDR3 is CASSLAGRANSYEQYF. The DNA for the CDR3 is TGTGCCAGCAGCTTGGCTGGCAGGGCGAACTCCTACGAGCAGTACTTC. The full variable domain, with the rest looked up from reference TRBV5-5 and TRBJ2-7, is DAGVTQSPTHLIKTRGQQVTLRCSPISGHKSVSWYQQVLGQGPQFIFQYYEKEERGRGNFPDRFSARQFPNYSSELNVNALLLGDSALYLCASSLAGRANSYEQYFGPGTRLTVT.